A single TCR beta chain is shown here with its context. Its target is unknown. This CDR3 spans 16 amino acids. Deletions cut 2 bases from V and 4 bases from J, with 16 bases between. CDR1 is MGHRA, CDR2 YSYEKL, per germline. These data come from a study of T cell responses to AZD1222 COVID-19 vaccine. Data came from immunoSEQ multiplex PCR; TCRdb stores just in-frame clones and leaves some out. The sample includes more than 85,000 clones, about four fifths of them seen just once. General observations from the study: Only six AZD1222 recipients tested seropositive at baseline. Donors were largely white British and mainly female; clonal diversity was possibly underestimated.

V and J are TRBV4-1 and TRBJ2-3; the D gene is possibly TRBD2 (7 bases). The sequence was obtained from an adult in good health. The sequences come from peripheral blood, collected on day 0 of AZD1222 vaccination. CDR3 sequence (DNA): TGCGCCAGCAGCCAACAGCGAGGAGGGGGGGCAGATACGCAGTATTTT. This gives the protein CASSQQRGGGADTQYF.